One and the same sample provided the 19 T cell receptor beta chains below, sequenced in a study of metastatic and nonmetastatic thyroid tumors. Patients underwent thyroid surgery, and none had received any treatment before it. MiXCR was used by TCRdb to re-call the PCR reads. Among 20,000 to 25,000 clones listed, about 20% were seen once. The specimen was tumor tissue. Source of these receptors: a female donor with papillary thyroid cancer or a benign thyroid nodule (not recorded which). Some clones in this sample may be carry-over from other donors' samples.

This clone has at least ten counts. The chain combines TRBV5-1 with TRBJ1-2; 9 bases map to TRBD1. CDR1 SGHRS and CDR2 YFSETQ come from the germline V gene. V was clipped by 4 bases and J by 3 bases; unmatched bases: 10. The CDR3 runs to 16 residues. The chain's CDR3 is CASSLGQGWDHYGYTF. The CDR3 coding sequence is TGCGCCAGCAGCCTAGGACAGGGGTGGGACCACTATGGCTACACCTTC.

By sample share, this clone is medium-sized. The chain employs TRBV6-1 and TRBJ1-2; D may be TRBD1 (5 bases). Germline loops: CDR1 MNHNS, CDR2 SASEGT. This CDR3 is 15 amino acids long. V was cut by 2 bases and J by 8 bases, with 18 bases left in between. The DNA of the CDR3 is TGTGCCAGCAGTGAAATAAGTGGTGGGGCCGGCGGCTACACCTTC. Translated, it gives CASSEISGGAGGYTF.

The sample holds many counts of this clone. This specimen includes other DNA sequences encoding the same CDR3. The chain employs TRBV20-1 and TRBJ2-7, with TRBD2 identical over 14 bases. The CDR3 sequence is 17 residues long. Germline CDR1 is DFQATT and CDR2 is SNEGSKA (reference sequence). The J segment lost 3 bases and the V segment lost 5 bases, leaving 12 bases of the junction unmatched. The CDR3 spells CSAPNPGTSGSVYEQYF. The DNA of the CDR3 is TGCAGTGCTCCAAATCCCGGGACTAGCGGGAGTGTCTACGAGCAGTACTTC.

The J gene is TRBJ2-3, the V gene TRBV24-1; D may be TRBD2 (6 bases). The germline CDR1 and CDR2 sequences are KGHDR and SFDVKD. The CDR3 runs 17 residues. V lost 7 bases and J 7 bases, leaving 26 bases between the germline ends. CDR3 bases: TGTGCCACCAGATTGACCGGGGCCGGAGGGAGCCCATATACGCAGTATTTT. Protein: CATRLTGAGGSPYTQYF.

The chain combines TRBV6-4 with TRBJ2-1; 9 nucleotides agree with TRBD2. CDR1 is MRHNA, CDR2 SNTAGT, per germline. Trimming removed 2 bases from V and 9 bases from J; junction bases left unmatched: 8. This CDR3 comprises 15 residues. The CDR3 reads CASSDGAGGPSEQFF. As DNA, the CDR3 is TGTGCCAGCAGTGACGGGGCGGGAGGGCCATCTGAGCAGTTCTTC.

This clone was seen at least ten times. The chain links TRBV7-2 to TRBJ2-1, with D maybe TRBD2 (6 bases). The CDR3 totals 16 residues. Trimming removed 5 bases at V and 7 bases at J, with 21 bases between. The germline gives CDR1 SGHTA, CDR2 FQGNSA. CDR3: CASSLTWGTGVNEQFF. In DNA, the CDR3 is TGTGCCAGCAGCCTAACTTGGGGCACGGGGGTGAATGAGCAGTTCTTC.

This clone was seen ten or more times. The CDR3 region is CSAKRPSAVETQYF. CDR3 coding DNA: TGCAGTGCAAAACGACCCAGTGCTGTAGAGACCCAGTACTTC. The chain recombines TRBV20-1 with TRBJ2-5; D is uncertain. CDR1 and CDR2 from the germline V gene are DFQATT and SNEGSKA (reference sequence). CDR3 length: 14 amino acids. Trimming took off 6 bases at V and 4 bases at J, with 18 bases between the two ends.

This clone was seen a few times. The genes are TRBV9 and TRBJ2-7; D is unclear. Germline lookup yields CDR1 SGDLS and CDR2 YYNGEE. This CDR3 contains 12 residues. The V end lost 0 bases, the J end lost 7 bases, and 8 bases lay between the germline ends. CDR3 sequence reads: CASSVDSQEQYF. The CDR3 DNA is TGTGCCAGCAGCGTAGACAGTCAAGAGCAGTACTTC.

Comments on this clone: Possible read error: a much larger clone is one base away. The rearrangement links TRBV7-6 to TRBJ2-5, with 7 bases aligning to TRBD2. This CDR3 spans 14 amino acids. V lost 5 bases and J lost 5; bases outside the gene matches: 8. Germline V gives CDR1 SGHVS, CDR2 FNYEAQ. CDR3 protein: CASSATSQFETQYF. In DNA, the CDR3 is TGTGCCAGCAGCGCGACTAGCCAGTTTGAGACCCAGTACTTC.

V gene TRBV18 combines with J gene TRBJ1-2, with a tentative D call TRBD1 (5 bases). CDR1 and CDR2 from the germline V gene are KGHSH and LQKENI. Between the trimmed V and J ends, which lost 3 bases and 4 bases, there was a span of 12 bases. The CDR3 extends over 14 amino acids. The CDR3 DNA follows: TGTGCCAGCTCACCCGGGGCCTTTTCCTATGGCTACACCTTC. Translating gives CASSPGAFSYGYTF.

This clone has just a few counts. This sequence joins TRBV6-6 and TRBJ2-7; 10 bases line up with TRBD1. This CDR3 contains 15 residues. Germline lookup yields CDR1 MNHNY and CDR2 SVGAGI (reference sequence). The trim removed 3 bases at V and 0 bases at J, leaving 2 bases unmatched. DNA for the CDR3: TGTGCCAGCAGTTATAGGGACAGGGGCTCCTACGAGCAGTACTTC. Its translation: CASSYRDRGSYEQYF.

The chain carries TRBV7-3 and TRBJ1-2, with 7 bases fitting TRBD1. CDR1 and CDR2 from the germline V gene are SGHTA and FQGTGA. The CDR3 loop spans 13 amino acids. The junction had 2 bases not matched to a gene; V was cut back by 3 bases and J by 4 bases. The CDR3: CASSFDRAYGYTF. The CDR3 DNA follows: TGTGCCAGCAGCTTTGACAGGGCCTATGGCTACACCTTC.

The genes are TRBV20-1 and TRBJ2-1, with a weak D call TRBD2 (6 bases). The germline V gene has CDR1 DFQATT and CDR2 SNEGSKA (reference sequence). Trimming removed 6 bases from V and 4 bases from J, with 16 bases in between. The CDR3 is 14 residues long. The DNA of the CDR3 is TGCAGTGCGGAGCTAGCGAAAACTTACAATGAGCAGTTCTTC. It codes for CSAELAKTYNEQFF.

Comment on this clone: A clone one base away is much larger, so this may be a read error. V is TRBV5-4 and J is TRBJ2-5; possible D gene TRBD2, 5 bases. CDR3 length: 14 amino acids. V lost 5 bases, J lost 4 bases, and 15 bases lay in between. In germline, CDR1 is SGHNT, CDR2 YYREEE (reference sequence). CDR3 coding DNA: TGTGCCAGCAGGATGCGGGCAGAAGGAGAGACCCAGTACTTC. Translated, it gives CASRMRAEGETQYF.

The chain uses TRBV2 and TRBJ2-3; D uncertain. The V gene's germline CDR1 is SNHLY and CDR2 FYNNEI. CDR3 length equals 13 residues. Trimming pared 7 bases from V and 3 bases from J, leaving 11 bases between. This CDR3 is CASTESGTDTQYF. The CDR3 bases are TGTGCCAGCACCGAAAGTGGGACAGATACGCAGTATTTT.

Remarks on this clone: A read error may produce the germline difference seen at one junction end. V is TRBV30 and J is TRBJ2-7; 7 nucleotides align to TRBD1. CDR1 is GTSNPN, CDR2 SVGIG, per germline (reference sequence). The CDR3 spans 11 residues. CDR3 region: CAWSREGAMNF. DNA of the CDR3: TGTGCCTGGAGCCGAGAGGGGGCTATGAACTTC.

This clone showed up just a few times. This chain connects TRBV29-1 to TRBJ2-1; no firm D call. The CDR3 is 10 residues long. V was cut by 3 bases and J by 9 bases, with 6 bases left in between. Looked up from germline, CDR1 is SQVTM and CDR2 is ANQGSEA. This CDR3 is CSVESGEQFF. The DNA for the CDR3 is TGCAGCGTTGAGTCCGGTGAGCAGTTCTTC.

This clone has only one observation. The V call is TRBV4-2, the J call TRBJ2-7, with TRBD2 matching over 7 bases. V lost 1 base and J lost 5; bases outside the gene matches: 5. In germline, CDR1 is LGHNA, CDR2 YNFKEQ. The CDR3 covers 14 residues. The CDR3 sequence: CASSQGAGVNEQYF. CDR3 nucleotide sequence: TGTGCCAGCAGCCAAGGGGCGGGAGTCAACGAGCAGTACTTC.

Only one count was recorded for this clone. The junction shows a germline mismatch at one end, possibly a read error. The chain combines TRBV7-2 with TRBJ2-3, with D perhaps matching TRBD2 (5 bases). Germline V gives CDR1 SGHTA, CDR2 FQGNSA. The CDR3 spans 17 residues. This CDR3 reads CASSLAPPLLSTDTQYF. CDR3 nucleotides: TGTGCCAGCAGCCTAGCCCCCCCGCTACTTAGCACAGATACGCAGTATTTT.